This T cell receptor beta chain appears in the sequencing data of a study of T-cell reconstitution after alpha-beta-depleted transplantation in children. Construction of the TCRbeta library involved unique molecular identifiers. TCRdb passed the PCR reads through MiXCR, listing each CDR3 protein once. The sample lists 77,000 or so distinct CDR3 sequences; 15% to 20% were seen once. The sequencing here drew on PBMCs, mostly from graft donor cells, taken 360 days after TCRalphabeta/CD19-depleted stem cell transplant. The receptor was derived from a male patient between 2 and 15 years old who had a stem cell transplant for acute lymphoblastic leukemia, so the T cells may come from the graft donor.

CDR3 DNA: TGTGCCAGCCTTAGTAGCGGGAGAAGGAATGAGCAGTTCTTC. Translated: CASLSSGRRNEQFF. The rearrangement joins TRBV12-3 or TRBV12-4 to TRBJ2-1; 9 bases fit TRBD2. The length of the CDR3 is 14 residues. The ends lost 8 bases at V and 7 bases at J; junction bases unmatched: 9.